Reported below is one TCR beta chain. What antigen it recognizes has not been identified. Per-nucleotide qualities are absent, and no much larger clonotype sits a single base away. TCRbeta CDR3 regions were amplified from genomic DNA by means of the immunoSEQ Assay, a bias-controlled multiplex PCR. The paper's processing steps were these. Within the assay, amplification of reference gene primers was used to estimate how many nucleated cells each sample contained. Sequence reads were collapsed and filtered to measure the absolute abundance of every unique TCRbeta CDR3 rearrangement. For each sample, productive Simpson clonality was calculated as the square root of Simpson's diversity index over productive rearrangements. The source is immuneACCESS, and TCRdb retained only in-frame sequences with V and J called. Part of the clones is not carried over; for the studies checked, unresolved V genes explain less than half of this, and the remainder is unexplained. V, J and clone size derive from that table, while D and trimming were established from the DNA sequence. Within this sample are fewer than 40,000 clones, with almost 90% of them counted one time only. Roughly 1.6% of the sample rests with the top ten.

Whole blood was collected in K2EDTA tubes by collaborating institutions according to the institutions' own protocols. For TCRbeta analysis, collaborators shipped samples as frozen whole blood, isolated PBMCs, or DNA extracted from either of those sample types. Ends trimmed: V by 5 bases, J by 0 bases; bases unmatched to a gene: 4. From its cysteine to its phenylalanine, the CDR3 spans 14 amino acids. The only DNA kept is the CDR3, 42 bases in frame from the first base. According to the germline V gene (reference sequence), CDR1 reads SGHNT and CDR2 reads YYREEE. This sample is drawn from a study of blood T cell repertoires in COVID-19 (dated by TCRdb to about 2020). For the study in its entirety: Collaborator samples came from the United States, Italy and Spain and covered acute and convalescent phases of COVID-19. The prospective study material was composed of cDNA or gDNA derived from T cells, B-cell-depleted T cells, or PBMCs. Subjects who had been exposed to COVID-19, were actively infected with it, or had recovered from it provided the deeply sampled blood TCRbeta repertoires that made up the dataset. The repertoires were released in a freely available public database intended as a resource for research on the immune response to SARS-CoV-2. Samples were obtained from the ongoing ImmuneRACE study (first 160 participants) and from approximately 1,200 subjects provided by 6 global collaborators. A de-identified subject ID, COVID-19 status, age in years and sex were almost always included in the sample metadata. Where HLA class I and class II types were available, the types were taken from metadata supplied by the sample provider, not from assay-based typing.

Study-level results and caveats: The quantity of clinical and demographic metadata differed by source and by participant and was supplied without curation.

The chain is made from TRBV5-4 and TRBJ1-2, with 7 central nucleotides matching TRBD1. The TCR was taken from a man aged 55-75 years with active COVID-19. The material sequenced was peripheral blood. The bases read TGTGCCAGCAGGCCGGGACAGACTAACTATGGCTACACCTTC. The encoded protein is CASRPGQTNYGYTF.